This is a list of T cell receptor beta chains from one sample in a study of T cells in Graves' hyperthyroidism and ophthalmopathy. TCRdb independently ran MiXCR on the multiplex PCR reads; one entry per CDR3 protein. The sample contains some 650,000 distinct CDR3 sequences, approximately 15% of which appear only once. Sample: blood. The receptors shown here come from a woman between 40 and 55 years old with Graves' ophthalmopathy. Each CDR3 is given with its conserved first and last residue. Each record gives: J gene, D gene, V gene, clone size, CDR3 protein, CDR3 DNA. A D gene is named only where the DNA matches it firmly. Part of the rows lack a size; the others show once, few, many or a class for expanded clones.

j_call: TRBJ2-1; d_call: -; v_call: TRBV6-1; clone_size: few; cdr3_aa: CASSNSDSYNEQFF; cdr3_nt: TGTGCCAGCAGTAATTCCGACTCCTACAATGAGCAGTTCTTC
j_call: TRBJ2-3; d_call: -; v_call: TRBV4-1; clone_size: -; cdr3_aa: CASSRLGSTDTQYF; cdr3_nt: TGCGCCAGCAGTCGGTTGGGAAGCACAGATACGCAGTATTTT
j_call: TRBJ2-1; d_call: TRBD2; v_call: TRBV29-1; clone_size: many; cdr3_aa: CSVVAGGLGEQFF; cdr3_nt: TGCAGCGTTGTAGCGGGGGGGCTGGGTGAGCAGTTCTTC
j_call: TRBJ2-2; d_call: -; v_call: TRBV5-8; clone_size: -; cdr3_aa: CASSLRLQASTGELFF; cdr3_nt: TGTGCCAGCAGCTTGAGGCTACAGGCGAGCACCGGGGAGCTGTTTTTT
j_call: TRBJ2-7; d_call: TRBD1; v_call: TRBV6-1; clone_size: -; cdr3_aa: CASASGRTGGYEQYF; cdr3_nt: TGTGCCAGTGCTTCGGGTCGGACAGGGGGGTACGAGCAGTACTTC
j_call: TRBJ2-5; d_call: TRBD2; v_call: TRBV15; clone_size: few; cdr3_aa: CATSRVLAGIQETQYF; cdr3_nt: TGTGCCACCAGCAGAGTACTAGCGGGGATCCAAGAGACCCAGTACTTC
j_call: TRBJ2-7; d_call: TRBD1; v_call: TRBV27; clone_size: many; cdr3_aa: CASSSGTGIGEQYF; cdr3_nt: TGTGCCAGCAGTTCGGGGACAGGAATAGGCGAGCAGTACTTC
j_call: TRBJ2-2; d_call: TRBD1; v_call: TRBV2; clone_size: few; cdr3_aa: CASSRQGRGTGELFF; cdr3_nt: TGTGCCAGCAGTAGACAGGGGAGAGGAACCGGGGAGCTGTTTTTT
j_call: TRBJ2-7; d_call: TRBD2; v_call: TRBV5-1; clone_size: -; cdr3_aa: CASSRTPGLAGGSEQYF; cdr3_nt: TGCGCCAGCAGCCGGACCCCGGGACTAGCGGGAGGAAGCGAGCAGTACTTC
j_call: TRBJ2-3; d_call: -; v_call: TRBV2; clone_size: many; cdr3_aa: CASSEEASRTDTQYF; cdr3_nt: TGTGCCAGCAGTGAAGAGGCTAGCAGGACAGATACGCAGTATTTT
j_call: TRBJ1-2; d_call: TRBD1; v_call: TRBV2; clone_size: few; cdr3_aa: CASSDGTGTSGYTF; cdr3_nt: TGTGCCAGCAGTGACGGGACAGGGACGTCCGGCTACACCTTC
j_call: TRBJ2-1; d_call: -; v_call: TRBV5-1; clone_size: many; cdr3_aa: CASSQGSGAPIPYNEQFF; cdr3_nt: TGCGCCAGCAGCCAGGGTTCAGGGGCCCCCATCCCCTACAATGAGCAGTTCTTC
j_call: TRBJ1-1; d_call: -; v_call: TRBV15; clone_size: many; cdr3_aa: CATSRDSGDTEAFF; cdr3_nt: TGTGCCACCAGCAGAGATTCGGGGGACACTGAAGCTTTCTTT
j_call: TRBJ2-3; d_call: TRBD2; v_call: TRBV20-1; clone_size: few; cdr3_aa: CSANGGGPGDTQYF; cdr3_nt: TGCAGTGCTAATGGCGGGGGGCCGGGAGATACGCAGTATTTT
j_call: TRBJ2-3; d_call: -; v_call: TRBV29-1; clone_size: few; cdr3_aa: CSVMVGASTDTQYF; cdr3_nt: TGCAGCGTGATGGTGGGGGCTAGCACAGATACGCAGTATTTT
j_call: TRBJ2-2; d_call: -; v_call: TRBV15; clone_size: -; cdr3_aa: CATSREPRGPNTGELFF; cdr3_nt: TGTGCCACCAGCAGAGAACCCCGGGGTCCGAACACCGGGGAGCTGTTTTTT
j_call: TRBJ2-5; d_call: -; v_call: TRBV5-1; clone_size: -; cdr3_aa: CASSLLEPPETQYF; cdr3_nt: TGCGCCAGCAGCTTGTTGGAACCCCCAGAGACCCAGTACTTC
j_call: TRBJ2-5; d_call: -; v_call: TRBV5-5; clone_size: few; cdr3_aa: CASSLNWGETQYF; cdr3_nt: TGTGCCAGCAGCCTTAACTGGGGGGAGACCCAGTACTTC
j_call: TRBJ2-4; d_call: -; v_call: TRBV12-3/TRBV12-4; clone_size: few; cdr3_aa: CASSLRQDGIQYF; cdr3_nt: TGTGCCAGCAGTTTAAGACAGGATGGCATTCAGTACTTC
j_call: TRBJ2-7; d_call: -; v_call: TRBV7-8; clone_size: few; cdr3_aa: CASSPLREQYF; cdr3_nt: TGTGCCAGCAGCCCCCTTCGCGAGCAGTACTTC
j_call: TRBJ2-7; d_call: TRBD2; v_call: TRBV28; clone_size: many; cdr3_aa: CASSLSGRALNF; cdr3_nt: TGTGCCAGCAGCCTTAGCGGGAGGGCCCTGAACTTC
j_call: TRBJ2-1; d_call: TRBD1; v_call: TRBV28; clone_size: many; cdr3_aa: CASTKQGAGEQFF; cdr3_nt: TGTGCCAGCACCAAACAGGGGGCGGGTGAGCAGTTCTTC
j_call: TRBJ2-5; d_call: -; v_call: TRBV28; clone_size: -; cdr3_aa: CASSPDLIQETQYF; cdr3_nt: TGTGCCAGCAGCCCGGACCTGATCCAAGAGACCCAGTACTTC
j_call: TRBJ1-2; d_call: -; v_call: TRBV6-2/TRBV6-3; clone_size: -; cdr3_aa: CPSSNNRDANYGYTF; cdr3_nt: TGTCCCAGCAGTAACAACAGGGACGCTAACTATGGCTACACCTTC